This T cell receptor beta chain was recovered during a study of control samples from healthy donors and cancer patients. Here immunoSEQ multiplex PCR was the method, and the copy in TCRdb shows in-frame clones only, minus some. The sample lists roughly 130,000 clones, under 95% occurring once. This clone appeared once. This CDR3 is 15 amino acids long. Germline assignment: CDR1 SGHTS and CDR2 YDEGEE. The V gene end was trimmed by 5 bases and the J gene end by 2 bases; junction bases not matched to a gene: 5. This chain links TRBV5-8 with TRBJ2-3, with 10 bases matching TRBD2. This receptor was obtained from a man younger than 35 in good health. Sequencing was performed on blood. The CDR3 DNA follows: TGTGCCAGCAGTGGACTAGCGGTGCTCACAGATACGCAGTATTTT. Encoded protein: CASSGLAVLTDTQYF.